This entry describes one T cell receptor beta chain. The data belong to a study of blood T cell repertoires in COVID-19. The overall study: The cDNA or gDNA used as material had been derived from T cells, B-cell-depleted T cells, or PBMCs.

The CDR3 spans 14 residues. Germline lookup yields CDR1 SGDLS and CDR2 YYNGEE. With 1 base removed from V and 1 base from J, the gap between germline ends came to 8 bases. Sequencing was performed with immunoSEQ multiplex PCR; in TCRdb, only in-frame clones are kept and a portion is missing. There are 180,000 or so clones in the sample; 85% to 90% occur only once, and approximately 9.9% lies in the top ten. Sequences were obtained from peripheral blood. This chain joins TRBV9 and TRBJ1-1; D is ambiguous. This TCR was sampled from a woman aged 60-75 years with COVID-19, enrolled during active disease. The CDR3 loop is CASSVLSGNTEAFF. CDR3 bases: TGTGCCAGCAGCGTACTTTCAGGGAACACTGAAGCTTTCTTT.